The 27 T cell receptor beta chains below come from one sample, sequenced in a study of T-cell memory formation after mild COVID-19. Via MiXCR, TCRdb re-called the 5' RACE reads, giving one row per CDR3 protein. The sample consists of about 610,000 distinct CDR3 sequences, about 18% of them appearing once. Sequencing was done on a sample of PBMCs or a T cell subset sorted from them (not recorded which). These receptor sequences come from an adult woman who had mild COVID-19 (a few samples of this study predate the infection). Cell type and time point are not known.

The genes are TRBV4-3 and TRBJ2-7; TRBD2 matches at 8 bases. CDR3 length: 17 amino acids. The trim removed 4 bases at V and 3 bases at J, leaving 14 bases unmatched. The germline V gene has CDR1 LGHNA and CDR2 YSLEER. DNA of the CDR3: TGCGCCAGCAGCCCCCGGTACCCCCCGGGACTAGACTACGAGCAGTACTTC. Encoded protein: CASSPRYPPGLDYEQYF.

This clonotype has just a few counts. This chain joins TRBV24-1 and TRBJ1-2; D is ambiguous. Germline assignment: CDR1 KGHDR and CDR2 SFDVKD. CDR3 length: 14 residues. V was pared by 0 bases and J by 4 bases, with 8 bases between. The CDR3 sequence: CATSDLGRSYGYTF. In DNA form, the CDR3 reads TGTGCCACCAGTGATTTGGGCAGGAGCTATGGCTACACCTTC.

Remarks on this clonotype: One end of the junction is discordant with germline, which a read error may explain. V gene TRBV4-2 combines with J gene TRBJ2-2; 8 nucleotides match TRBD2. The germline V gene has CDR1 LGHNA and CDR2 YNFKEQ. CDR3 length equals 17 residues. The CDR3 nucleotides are TGTGCCAGCAGCCAAGAGGGCGTCGGGGGGGCCTCCGGGGAGATGTTTTTT. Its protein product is CASSQEGVGGASGEMFF.

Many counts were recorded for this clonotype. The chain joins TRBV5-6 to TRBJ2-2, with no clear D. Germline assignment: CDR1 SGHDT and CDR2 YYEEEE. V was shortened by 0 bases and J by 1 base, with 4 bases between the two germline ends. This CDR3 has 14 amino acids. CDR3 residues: CASSLAQNTGELFF. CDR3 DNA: TGTGCCAGCAGCTTGGCCCAGAACACCGGGGAGCTGTTTTTT. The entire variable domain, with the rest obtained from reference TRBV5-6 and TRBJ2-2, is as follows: DAGVTQSPTHLIKTRGQQVTLRCSPKSGHDTVSWYQQALGQGPQFIFQYYEEEERQRGNFPDRFSGHQFPNYSSELNVNALLLGDSALYLCASSLAQNTGELFFGEGSRLTVL.

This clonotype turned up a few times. This CDR3 is CASSLSPGPNEQFF. The CDR3 coding sequence is TGTGCCAGCAGCTTATCCCCCGGACCCAATGAGCAGTTCTTC. The rearrangement uses TRBV7-2 and TRBJ2-1; D is undetermined. Per the germline V gene, CDR1 is SGHTA and CDR2 is FQGNSA. The ends were cut back, 2 bases at V and 6 bases at J, with 11 bases in the middle. This CDR3 contains 14 residues.

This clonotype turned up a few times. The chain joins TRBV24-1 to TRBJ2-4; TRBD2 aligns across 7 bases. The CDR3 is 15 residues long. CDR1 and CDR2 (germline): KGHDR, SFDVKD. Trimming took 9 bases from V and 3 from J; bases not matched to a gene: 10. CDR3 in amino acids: CATASREGGKNIQYF. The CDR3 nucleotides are TGTGCCACCGCCTCGAGGGAGGGAGGCAAAAACATTCAGTACTTC.

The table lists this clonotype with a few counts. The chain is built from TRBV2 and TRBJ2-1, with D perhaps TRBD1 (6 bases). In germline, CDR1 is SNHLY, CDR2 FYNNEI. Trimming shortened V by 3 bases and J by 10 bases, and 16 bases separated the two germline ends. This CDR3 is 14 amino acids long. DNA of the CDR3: TGTGCCAGCAGTGAGTTGACAGGCTTTGGAGAGCAGTTCTTC. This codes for CASSELTGFGEQFF.

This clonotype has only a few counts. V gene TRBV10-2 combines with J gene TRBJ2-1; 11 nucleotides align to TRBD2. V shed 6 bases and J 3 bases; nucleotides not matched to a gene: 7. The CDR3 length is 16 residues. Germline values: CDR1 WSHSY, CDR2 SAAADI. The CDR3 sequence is CASRELAGDFYNEQFF. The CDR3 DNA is TGCGCCAGCAGGGAACTAGCGGGAGACTTCTACAATGAGCAGTTCTTC.

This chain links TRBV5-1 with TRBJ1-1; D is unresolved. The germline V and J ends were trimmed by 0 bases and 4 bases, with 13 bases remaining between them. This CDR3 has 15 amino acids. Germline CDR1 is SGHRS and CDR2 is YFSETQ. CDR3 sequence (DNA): TGCGCCAGCAGCTTGGAGCCCAGTGAGTTCACTGAAGCTTTCTTT. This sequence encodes CASSLEPSEFTEAFF.

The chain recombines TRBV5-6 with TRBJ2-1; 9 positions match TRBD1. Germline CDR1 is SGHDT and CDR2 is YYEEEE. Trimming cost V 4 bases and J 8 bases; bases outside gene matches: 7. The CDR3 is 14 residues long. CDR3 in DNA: TGTGCCAGCAGCAAGGGGACAGGGTCATATGAGCAGTTCTTC. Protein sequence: CASSKGTGSYEQFF.

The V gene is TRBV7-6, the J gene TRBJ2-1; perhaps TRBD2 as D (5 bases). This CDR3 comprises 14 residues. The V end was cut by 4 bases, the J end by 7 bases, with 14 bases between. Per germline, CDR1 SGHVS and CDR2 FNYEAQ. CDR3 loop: CASSSAVVGNEQFF. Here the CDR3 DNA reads TGTGCCAGCAGCTCAGCGGTAGTGGGGAATGAGCAGTTCTTC.

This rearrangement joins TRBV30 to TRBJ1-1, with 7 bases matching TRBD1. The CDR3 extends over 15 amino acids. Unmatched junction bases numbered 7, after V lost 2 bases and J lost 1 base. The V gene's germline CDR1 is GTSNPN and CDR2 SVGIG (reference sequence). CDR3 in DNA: TGTGCCTGGAGTCCCCAGACAGGGTGGAACACTGAAGCTTTCTTT. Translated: CAWSPQTGWNTEAFF.

For the CDR3, the DNA is TGTGCCAGCAGCGCACCAACGGGGTCCCAGGACTATGGCTACACCTTC. Protein: CASSAPTGSQDYGYTF. The gene calls are TRBV7-9 and TRBJ1-2; D is uncertain. Germline values: CDR1 SEHNR, CDR2 FQNEAQ (reference sequence). The CDR3 extends over 16 amino acids. The V and J ends lost 5 bases and 3 bases respectively, with 19 bases between them.

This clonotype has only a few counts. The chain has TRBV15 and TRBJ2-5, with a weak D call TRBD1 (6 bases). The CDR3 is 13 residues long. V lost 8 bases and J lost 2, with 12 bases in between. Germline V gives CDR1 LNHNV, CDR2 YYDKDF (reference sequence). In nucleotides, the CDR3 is TGTGCCACCGGCCTAACAGGGCAAGAGACCCAGTACTTC. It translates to CATGLTGQETQYF.

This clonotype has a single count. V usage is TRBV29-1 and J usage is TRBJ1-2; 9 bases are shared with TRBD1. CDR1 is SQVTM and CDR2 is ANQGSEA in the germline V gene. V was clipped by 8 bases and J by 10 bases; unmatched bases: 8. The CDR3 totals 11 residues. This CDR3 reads CSIRDRAYYTF. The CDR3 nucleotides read TGCAGCATCCGGGACAGGGCCTACTACACCTTC.

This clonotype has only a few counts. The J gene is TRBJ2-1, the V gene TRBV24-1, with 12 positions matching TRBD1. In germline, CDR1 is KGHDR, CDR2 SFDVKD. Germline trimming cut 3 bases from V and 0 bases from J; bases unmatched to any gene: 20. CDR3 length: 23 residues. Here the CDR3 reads CATSDAISGTGGEYGSSYNEQFF. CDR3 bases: TGTGCCACCAGTGATGCGATCTCCGGGACAGGGGGCGAGTATGGTTCCTCCTACAATGAGCAGTTCTTC.

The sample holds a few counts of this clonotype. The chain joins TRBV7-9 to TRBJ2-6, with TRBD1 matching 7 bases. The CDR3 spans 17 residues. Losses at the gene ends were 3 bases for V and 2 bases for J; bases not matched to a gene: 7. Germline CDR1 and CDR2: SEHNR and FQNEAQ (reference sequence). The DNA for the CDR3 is TGTGCCAGCAGCTTTACGCAGGGGGTAGCTGGGGCCAACGTCCTGACTTTC. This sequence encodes CASSFTQGVAGANVLTF.

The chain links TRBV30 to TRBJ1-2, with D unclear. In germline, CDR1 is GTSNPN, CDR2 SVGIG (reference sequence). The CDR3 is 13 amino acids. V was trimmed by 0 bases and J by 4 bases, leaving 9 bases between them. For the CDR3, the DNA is TGTGCCTGGAGTGTAGTGGGAGCCTATGGCTACACCTTC. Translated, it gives CAWSVVGAYGYTF.

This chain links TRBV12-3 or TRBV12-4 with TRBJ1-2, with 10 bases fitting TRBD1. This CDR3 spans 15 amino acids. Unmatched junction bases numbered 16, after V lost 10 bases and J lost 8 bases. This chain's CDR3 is CAISPHRGQGSGYTF. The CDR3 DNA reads TGTGCCATCAGCCCTCATAGGGGACAGGGGTCGGGCTACACCTTC.

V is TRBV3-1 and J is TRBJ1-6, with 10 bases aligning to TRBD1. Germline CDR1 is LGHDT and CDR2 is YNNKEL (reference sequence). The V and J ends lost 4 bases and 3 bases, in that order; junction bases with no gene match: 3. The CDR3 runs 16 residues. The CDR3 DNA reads TGTGCCAGCAGCCCCGGACAGGGGGTCTATAATTCACCCCTCCACTTT. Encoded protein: CASSPGQGVYNSPLHF.

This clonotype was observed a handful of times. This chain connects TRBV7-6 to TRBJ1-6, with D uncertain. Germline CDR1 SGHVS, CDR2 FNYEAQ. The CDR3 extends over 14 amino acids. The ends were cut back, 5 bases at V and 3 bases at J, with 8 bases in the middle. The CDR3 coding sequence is TGTGCCAGCAGCGACCAGAGCTATAATTCACCCCTCCACTTT. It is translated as CASSDQSYNSPLHF. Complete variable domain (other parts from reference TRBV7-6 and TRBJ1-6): GAGVSQSPRYKVTKRGQDVALRCDPISGHVSLYWYRQALGQGPEFLTYFNYEAQQDKSGLPNDRFSAERPEGSISTLTIQRTEQRDSAMYRCASSDQSYNSPLHFGNGTRLTVT.

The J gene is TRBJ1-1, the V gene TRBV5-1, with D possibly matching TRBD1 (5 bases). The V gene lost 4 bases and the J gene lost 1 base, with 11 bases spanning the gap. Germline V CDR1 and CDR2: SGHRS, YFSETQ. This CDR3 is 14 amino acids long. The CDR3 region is CASSGSGTNTEAFF. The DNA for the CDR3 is TGCGCCAGCAGCGGATCCGGGACGAACACTGAAGCTTTCTTT. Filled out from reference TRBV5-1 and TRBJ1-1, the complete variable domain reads KAGVTQTPRYLIKTRGQQVTLSCSPISGHRSVSWYQQTPGQGLQFLFEYFSETQRNKGNFPGRFSGRQFSNSRSEMNVSTLELGDSALYLCASSGSGTNTEAFFGQGTRLTVV.

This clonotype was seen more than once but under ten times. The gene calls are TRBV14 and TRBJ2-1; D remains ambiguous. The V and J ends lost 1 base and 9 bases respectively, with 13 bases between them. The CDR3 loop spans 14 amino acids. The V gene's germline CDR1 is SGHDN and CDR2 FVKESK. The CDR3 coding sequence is TGTGCCAGCAGCCAAGTCCGGGCTTCTAGTGAGCAGTTCTTC. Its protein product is CASSQVRASSEQFF.

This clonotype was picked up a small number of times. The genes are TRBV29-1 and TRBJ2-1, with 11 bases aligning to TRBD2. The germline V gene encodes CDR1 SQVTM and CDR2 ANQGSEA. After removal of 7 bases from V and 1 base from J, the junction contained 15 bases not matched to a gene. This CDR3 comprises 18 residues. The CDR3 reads CSGYRLAGSPDSYNEQFF. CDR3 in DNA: TGCAGCGGGTACCGACTAGCGGGGTCCCCGGATTCCTACAATGAGCAGTTCTTC.

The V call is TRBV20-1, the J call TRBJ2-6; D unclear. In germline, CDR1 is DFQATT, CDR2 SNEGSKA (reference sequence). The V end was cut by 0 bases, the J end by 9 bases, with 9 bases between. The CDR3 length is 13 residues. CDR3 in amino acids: CSARDRLGNVLTF. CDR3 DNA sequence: TGCAGTGCTAGAGATCGTCTCGGCAACGTCCTGACTTTC.

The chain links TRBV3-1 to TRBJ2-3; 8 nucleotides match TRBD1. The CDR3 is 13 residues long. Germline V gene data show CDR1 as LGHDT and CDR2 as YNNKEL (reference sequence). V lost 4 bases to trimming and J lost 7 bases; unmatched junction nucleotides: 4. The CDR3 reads CASSLQGAHTQYF. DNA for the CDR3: TGTGCCAGCAGCCTCCAGGGGGCCCATACGCAGTATTTT.

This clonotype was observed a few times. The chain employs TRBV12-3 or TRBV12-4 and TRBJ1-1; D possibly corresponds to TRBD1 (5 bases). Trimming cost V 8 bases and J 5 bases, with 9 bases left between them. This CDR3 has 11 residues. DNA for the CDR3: TGTGCCAGCGATCAGGGAACTGAAGCTTTCTTT. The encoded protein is CASDQGTEAFF.